The 25 T cell receptor beta chains below all came from one sample that was sequenced in a study of T cells in Graves' hyperthyroidism and ophthalmopathy. RNA transcripts provided the source from which TCR beta CDR3 regions were amplified. The TCR CDR3 first-round RT-PCR relied on the HTBI primer set. TCRdb reprocessed the multiplex PCR reads via MiXCR and lists one record per CDR3 protein. This table holds some 510,000 distinct CDR3 sequences, 46% found once. Material: peripheral blood or thyroid tissue (not recorded which). These receptors were taken from a young woman with Graves' hyperthyroidism.

As for this clonotype: A clone one base away is much larger, so this may be a read error. The chain combines TRBV2 with TRBJ1-2, with 7 bases matching TRBD1. The germline CDR1 and CDR2 sequences are SNHLY and FYNNEI. V trimming: 5 bases; J trimming: 3 bases; junction bases outside the gene matches: 3. This CDR3 contains 13 residues. The CDR3, as DNA: TGTGCCAGCAGTACTCAGGGGGACTATGGCTACACCTTC. Translating gives CASSTQGDYGYTF. Complete variable domain (other parts from reference TRBV2 and TRBJ1-2): EPEVTQTPSHQVTQMGQEVILRCVPISNHLYFYWYRQILGQKVEFLVSFYNNEISEKSEIFDDQFSVERPDGSNFTLKIRSTKLEDSAMYFCASSTQGDYGYTFGSGTRLTVV.

In this sample, this clonotype turned up many times. The rearrangement joins TRBV12-3 or TRBV12-4 to TRBJ1-1, with D tentatively TRBD1 (6 bases). V dropped 6 bases and J dropped 5 bases, with 13 bases sitting between them. The CDR3 sequence is 13 residues long. CDR3: CASRPYRETEAFF. CDR3 DNA: TGTGCCAGCAGACCTTACAGGGAAACTGAAGCTTTCTTT.

Many counts were recorded for this clonotype. As DNA, the CDR3 is TGTGCCAGCAGCTTATCGACAGGGCGCAACTATGGCTACACCTTC. Translating it yields CASSLSTGRNYGYTF. The gene calls are TRBV7-6 and TRBJ1-2; 7 positions agree with TRBD1. This CDR3 spans 15 amino acids. From germline, CDR1 is SGHVS and CDR2 FNYEAQ. V lost 2 bases and J lost 2; bases outside the gene matches: 5.

The V gene is TRBV10-3, the J gene TRBJ2-5; TRBD2 matches 7 bases. The CDR3 has 16 amino acids. V shed 7 bases, J shed 9 bases, and the junction held 20 bases outside the gene matches. The V gene's germline CDR1 is ENHRY and CDR2 SYGVKD. The CDR3 nucleotides read TGTGCCATCACCGTCAATATAGCGGGCCGTCGGGGGGCCCAGTACTTC. Translated, it gives CAITVNIAGRRGAQYF.

Regarding this clonotype: Possible read error: a much larger clone is one base away. CDR3 in DNA: TGCAGCGCCACTGGGACCTTCGAGCGGTACTTC. This sequence encodes CSATGTFERYF. This chain connects TRBV29-1 to TRBJ2-7; D possibly matches TRBD1 or TRBD2 (5 bases each). Germline lookup yields CDR1 SQVTM and CDR2 ANQGSEA. There are 11 residues in the CDR3.

This clonotype was counted once. The J gene is TRBJ2-7, the V gene TRBV9; 8 bases match TRBD2. V shed 0 bases and J 7 bases; nucleotides not matched to a gene: 12. Germline values: CDR1 SGDLS, CDR2 YYNGEE. The CDR3 runs to 16 residues. The DNA for the CDR3 is TGTGCCAGCAGCGTAGCCGCGGGAGGCTCCTACAATGAGCAGTACTTC. It encodes CASSVAAGGSYNEQYF. Full variable domain (rest looked up from reference TRBV9 and TRBJ2-7): DSGVTQTPKHLITATGQRVTLRCSPRSGDLSVYWYQQSLDQGLQFLIQYYNGEERAKGNILERFSAQQFPDLHSELNLSSLELGDSALYFCASSVAAGGSYNEQYFGPGTRLTVT.

J is TRBJ1-2 and V is TRBV10-3, with D uncertain. Germline lookup yields CDR1 ENHRY and CDR2 SYGVKD. Trimming shortened V by 2 bases and J by 4 bases, and 17 bases separated the two germline ends. The CDR3 is 16 amino acids. The CDR3 reads CAISERNVGDPYGYTF. The CDR3 DNA reads as TGTGCCATCAGTGAGAGGAATGTTGGAGATCCCTATGGCTACACCTTC.

The sample holds many counts of this clonotype. V is TRBV10-3 and J is TRBJ1-1, with D tentatively TRBD1 (6 bases). V lost 10 bases to trimming and J lost 4 bases, with 16 bases between them. Germline values: CDR1 ENHRY, CDR2 SYGVKD. This CDR3 comprises 13 residues. The CDR3 is CATTTGQGTEAFF. In DNA form, the CDR3 reads TGTGCCACCACAACAGGGCAAGGCACTGAAGCTTTCTTT.

This clonotype was seen more than once but under ten times. V is TRBV2 and J is TRBJ1-4; TRBD1 matches at 7 bases. CDR3 length: 15 amino acids. V lost 10 bases and J lost 5; bases outside the gene matches: 13. Germline V CDR1 and CDR2: SNHLY, FYNNEI. CDR3 sequence (DNA): TGTGCCATTGCGACAGGTTGGGGACAGAATGAAAAACTGTTTTTT. Amino acid sequence: CAIATGWGQNEKLFF.

This clonotype was recorded once. J is TRBJ2-7 and V is TRBV7-9; D may be TRBD2 (6 bases). The V and J ends lost 6 bases and 0 bases respectively, with 18 bases between them. Germline loops: CDR1 SEHNR, CDR2 FQNEAQ (reference sequence). The CDR3 is made up of 16 amino acids. The CDR3 protein is CASSLKGGMSSYEQYF. Here the CDR3 DNA reads TGTGCCAGCAGTTTAAAGGGCGGGATGAGCTCCTACGAGCAGTACTTC.

V is TRBV5-1 and J is TRBJ1-4; a possible D gene is TRBD1 (5 bases). Trimming removed 4 bases at V and 1 base at J, with 8 bases between. The V gene's germline CDR1 is SGHRS and CDR2 YFSETQ. There are 14 residues in the CDR3. The CDR3 sequence: CASSPTVTNEKLFF. CDR3 DNA sequence: TGCGCCAGCAGCCCGACAGTAACTAATGAAAAACTGTTTTTT.

This clonotype was seen a few times. J is TRBJ1-2 and V is TRBV10-3, with 7 nucleotides matching TRBD1. With V trimmed by 3 bases and J by 3 bases, 7 bases remained unmatched. This CDR3 comprises 15 residues. CDR1 and CDR2 (germline): ENHRY, SYGVKD. The CDR3 DNA reads TGTGCCATCAGTGATCTACAGGGGTCGGACTATGGCTACACCTTC. This sequence encodes CAISDLQGSDYGYTF.

This clonotype turned up a few times. The chain uses TRBV9 and TRBJ2-7; perhaps D is TRBD1 or TRBD2 (6 bases each). Trimming pared 2 bases from V and 1 base from J, leaving 13 bases between. Germline loops: CDR1 SGDLS, CDR2 YYNGEE. The CDR3 extends over 15 amino acids. The CDR3 reads CASSVGGGVSYEQYF. Written as DNA, the CDR3 is TGTGCCAGCAGCGTTGGAGGGGGTGTTTCCTACGAGCAGTACTTC.

This clonotype was detected only a few times. The chain combines TRBV7-3 with TRBJ1-1; D might be TRBD1 (6 bases). The V end lost 4 bases, the J end lost 3 bases, and 18 bases lay between the germline ends. This CDR3 has 16 amino acids. Per germline, CDR1 SGHTA and CDR2 FQGTGA. The CDR3 is CASSSGLRGGDTEAFF. The CDR3 nucleotides read TGTGCCAGCAGCTCCGGACTCAGGGGAGGGGACACTGAAGCTTTCTTT.

This clonotype was counted at least ten times. This chain uses TRBV7-2 with TRBJ1-1; D ambiguous. Per germline, CDR1 SGHTA and CDR2 FQGNSA. Trimming took 5 bases from V and 3 from J, leaving 10 bases between them. The CDR3 loop spans 13 amino acids. The CDR3 DNA reads TGTGCCAGCAGCACAGCGGACCACACTGAAGCTTTCTTT. It yields the protein CASSTADHTEAFF. Combining the CDR3 with reference TRBV7-2 and TRBJ1-1 gives the whole variable domain GAGVSQSPSNKVTEKGKDVELRCDPISGHTALYWYRQSLGQGLEFLIYFQGNSAPDKSGLPSDRFSAERTGGSVSTLTIQRTQQEDSAVYLCASSTADHTEAFFGQGTRLTVV.

CDR3 DNA: TGCAGTGCTTACGGCCGTGGTGACAGTTTCTCCGGCTACACCTTC. Its protein is CSAYGRGDSFSGYTF. J is TRBJ1-2 and V is TRBV20-1; TRBD1 is a possible D gene (5 bases). CDR3 length equals 15 residues. V lost 5 bases, J lost 8 bases, and 24 bases lay in between. Germline V gene sequence: CDR1 DFQATT, CDR2 SNEGSKA (reference sequence).

V gene TRBV29-1 combines with J gene TRBJ1-1, with D perhaps TRBD1 (5 bases). This CDR3 has 14 residues. The germline V gene encodes CDR1 SQVTM and CDR2 ANQGSEA. The V end lost 4 bases, the J end lost 5 bases, and 17 bases lay between the germline ends. The CDR3 reads CSVGRVGVVTEAFF. CDR3 bases: TGCAGCGTTGGCAGGGTGGGGGTAGTGACTGAAGCTTTCTTT.

The rearrangement uses TRBV29-1 and TRBJ1-1; D is undetermined. Germline assignment: CDR1 SQVTM and CDR2 ANQGSEA. The CDR3 contains 12 residues. Trimming removed 7 bases from V and 3 bases from J, with 12 bases in between. In DNA, the CDR3 is TGCAGCGCCGCTCGGGGTGACACTGAAGCTTTCTTT. Translated: CSAARGDTEAFF.

This chain joins TRBV25-1 and TRBJ1-2, with TRBD1 matching over 8 bases. With 4 bases clipped from V and 4 bases from J, the junction kept 5 bases outside the gene matches. CDR1 MGHDK and CDR2 SYGVNS come from the germline V gene. The CDR3 length is 14 residues. CDR3 region: CASSVSDRVYGYTF. DNA of the CDR3: TGTGCCAGCAGTGTCTCGGACAGGGTCTATGGCTACACCTTC.

This clonotype showed up just a few times. One end of the junction is discordant with germline, which a read error may explain. The chain couples TRBV10-3 to TRBJ2-7; no firm D call. CDR1 is ENHRY and CDR2 is SYGVKD in the germline V gene. CDR3 length: 15 amino acids. In DNA, the CDR3 is TGTGCCAGCAGTTATGTCTCCCACACTACTGGGGAGCAGTACTTC. Its protein product is CASSYVSHTTGEQYF.

The J gene is TRBJ1-4, the V gene TRBV7-2; D gene unclear. Germline V CDR1 and CDR2: SGHTA, FQGNSA. Trimming pared 8 bases from V and 0 bases from J, leaving 13 bases between. The CDR3 contains 15 residues. CDR3 DNA sequence: TGTGCCAGCTCTAATCTGCAGACAACTAATGAAAAACTGTTTTTT. Translation gives CASSNLQTTNEKLFF.

This clonotype was seen a handful of times. V is TRBV7-9 and J is TRBJ1-2; D is unclear. This CDR3 has 15 residues. The germline V gene has CDR1 SEHNR and CDR2 FQNEAQ (reference sequence). Trimming shortened V by 5 bases and J by 5 bases, and 18 bases separated the two germline ends. The CDR3 sequence: CASSQDKAVRYGYTF. In DNA, the CDR3 is TGTGCCAGCAGCCAAGATAAGGCGGTACGATATGGCTACACCTTC.

The V call is TRBV9, the J call TRBJ2-5; unclear D gene. Trimming removed 0 bases from V and 5 bases from J, with 14 bases in between. Germline V gene lookup returns CDR1 SGDLS and CDR2 YYNGEE. The CDR3 is 15 amino acids. The CDR3 spells CASSVDNHLGETQYF. The CDR3 nucleotides read TGTGCCAGCAGCGTAGATAATCACCTGGGGGAGACCCAGTACTTC.

This clonotype was counted at least ten times. This chain uses TRBV15 with TRBJ1-2, with D possibly matching TRBD1 (5 bases). The CDR3 has 16 residues. V was cut by 3 bases and J by 5 bases, with 19 bases left in between. The germline gives CDR1 LNHNV, CDR2 YYDKDF (reference sequence). CDR3 coding DNA: TGTGCCACCAGCAGGAAGGACTGGGGCAATAGGTATGGCTACACCTTC. Its protein is CATSRKDWGNRYGYTF.

V and J are TRBV24-1 and TRBJ1-4, with 9 positions matching TRBD1. The CDR3 contains 15 residues. Germline CDR1 KGHDR, CDR2 SFDVKD. V lost 4 bases, J lost 8 bases, and 7 bases stayed unmatched. The CDR3 DNA follows: TGTGCCACCAGTGAGCCCGGGACAGGGAGAGAAAAACTGTTTTTT. It codes for CATSEPGTGREKLFF.